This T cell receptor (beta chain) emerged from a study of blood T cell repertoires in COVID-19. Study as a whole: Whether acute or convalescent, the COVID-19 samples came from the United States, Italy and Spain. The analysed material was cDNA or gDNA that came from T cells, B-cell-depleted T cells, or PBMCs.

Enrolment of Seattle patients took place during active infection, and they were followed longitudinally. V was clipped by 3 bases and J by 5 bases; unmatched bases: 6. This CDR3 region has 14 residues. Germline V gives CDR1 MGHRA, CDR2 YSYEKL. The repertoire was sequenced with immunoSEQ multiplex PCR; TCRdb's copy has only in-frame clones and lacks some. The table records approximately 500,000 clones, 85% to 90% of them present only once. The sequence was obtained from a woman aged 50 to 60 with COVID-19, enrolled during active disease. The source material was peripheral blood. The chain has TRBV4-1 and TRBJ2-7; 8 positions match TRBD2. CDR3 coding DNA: TGCGCCAGCAGCCAGGGGACTAGTTGGCACGAGCAGTACTTC. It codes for CASSQGTSWHEQYF.